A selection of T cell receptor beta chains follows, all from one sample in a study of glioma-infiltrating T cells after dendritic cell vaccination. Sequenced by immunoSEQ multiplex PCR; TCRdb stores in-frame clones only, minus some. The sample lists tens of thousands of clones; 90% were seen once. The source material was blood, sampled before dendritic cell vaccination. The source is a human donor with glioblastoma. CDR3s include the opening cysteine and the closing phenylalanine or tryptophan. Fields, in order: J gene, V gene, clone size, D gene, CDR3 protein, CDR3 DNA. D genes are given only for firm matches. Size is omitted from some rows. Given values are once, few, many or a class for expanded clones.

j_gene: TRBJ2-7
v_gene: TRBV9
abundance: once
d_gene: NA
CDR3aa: CASAEGAGSYEQYF
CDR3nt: TGTGCCAGCGCGGAGGGAGCCGGGTCCTACGAGCAGTACTTC

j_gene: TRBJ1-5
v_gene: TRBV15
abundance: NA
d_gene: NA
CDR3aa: CATSRDNSHNQPQHF
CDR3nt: TGTGCCACCAGCAGAGACAACAGTCACAATCAGCCCCAGCATTTT

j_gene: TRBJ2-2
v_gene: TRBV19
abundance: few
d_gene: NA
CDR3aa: CASCIALNTGELFF
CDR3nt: TGTGCCAGTTGTATAGCACTTAACACCGGGGAGCTGTTTTTT

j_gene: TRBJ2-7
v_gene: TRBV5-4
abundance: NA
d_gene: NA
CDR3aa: CATGGGYEQYF
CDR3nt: TGTGCCACAGGCGGAGGTTACGAGCAGTACTTC

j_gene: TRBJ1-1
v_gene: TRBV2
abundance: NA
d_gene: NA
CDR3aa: CASSETWAGDTEAFF
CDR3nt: TGTGCCAGCAGTGAAACGTGGGCGGGGGACACTGAAGCTTTCTTT

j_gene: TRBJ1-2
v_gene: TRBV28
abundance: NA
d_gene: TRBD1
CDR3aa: CASRAAGGLSSF
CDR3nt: TGTGCCAGCAGGGCTGCAGGGGGGCTGTCTTCCTTC

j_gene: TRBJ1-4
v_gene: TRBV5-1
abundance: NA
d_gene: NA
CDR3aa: CASSLVVSATNEKLFF
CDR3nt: TGCGCCAGCAGCTTGGTGGTTAGTGCAACTAATGAAAAACTGTTTTTT

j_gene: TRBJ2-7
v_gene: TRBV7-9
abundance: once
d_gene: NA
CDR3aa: CASSLAPGEGSDEQYF
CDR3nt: TGTGCCAGCAGCTTAGCTCCAGGAGAGGGATCCGACGAGCAGTACTTC

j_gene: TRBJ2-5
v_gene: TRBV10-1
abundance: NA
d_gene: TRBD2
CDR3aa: CASSERRGGVETQYF
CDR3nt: TGCGCCAGCAGTGAAAGGCGGGGGGGCGTGGAGACCCAGTACTTC

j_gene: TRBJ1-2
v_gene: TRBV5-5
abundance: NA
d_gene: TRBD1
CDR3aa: CASSSPDRGLKGYTF
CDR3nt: TGTGCCAGCAGCTCCCCGGACAGGGGGCTAAAAGGCTACACCTTC

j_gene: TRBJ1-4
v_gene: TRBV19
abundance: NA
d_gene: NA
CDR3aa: CASSTQQGVSEKLFF
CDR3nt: TGTGCCAGTAGTACCCAACAGGGAGTGAGTGAAAAACTGTTTTTT

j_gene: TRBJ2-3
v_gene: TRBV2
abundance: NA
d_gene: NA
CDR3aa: CAINRDTDTQYF
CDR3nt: TGTGCCATAAACAGGGACACAGATACGCAGTATTTT

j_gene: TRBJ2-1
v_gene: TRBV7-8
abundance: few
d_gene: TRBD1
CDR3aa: CASSFDRGYEQFF
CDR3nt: TGTGCCAGCAGCTTCGACAGGGGCTATGAGCAGTTCTTC

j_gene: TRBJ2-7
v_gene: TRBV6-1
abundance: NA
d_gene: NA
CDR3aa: CASSKLGTLPYEQYF
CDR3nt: TGTGCCAGCAGCAAACTCGGGACTCTCCCCTACGAGCAGTACTTC

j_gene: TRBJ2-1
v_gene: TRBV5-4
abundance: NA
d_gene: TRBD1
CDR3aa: CASSNRGSYNEQFF
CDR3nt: TGTGCCAGCAGCAACAGGGGATCCTACAATGAGCAGTTCTTC

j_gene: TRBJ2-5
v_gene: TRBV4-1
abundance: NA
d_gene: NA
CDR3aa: CASRGGNQETQYF
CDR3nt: TGCGCCAGCAGGGGAGGAAACCAAGAGACCCAGTACTTC

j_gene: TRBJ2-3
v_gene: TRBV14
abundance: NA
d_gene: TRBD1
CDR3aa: CASSQFMGRGQQDTQYF
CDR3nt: TGTGCCAGCAGCCAATTTATGGGCAGGGGGCAACAAGATACGCAGTATTTT

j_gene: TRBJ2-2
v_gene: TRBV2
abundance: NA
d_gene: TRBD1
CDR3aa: CASRLTGQGGTGELFF
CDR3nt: TGTGCCAGCAGACTGACAGGACAGGGAGGCACCGGGGAGCTGTTTTTT

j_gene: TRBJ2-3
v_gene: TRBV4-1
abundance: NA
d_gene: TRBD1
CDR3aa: CASSIGTGSTDTQYF
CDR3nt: TGCGCCAGCAGCATCGGGACAGGGAGCACAGATACGCAGTATTTT

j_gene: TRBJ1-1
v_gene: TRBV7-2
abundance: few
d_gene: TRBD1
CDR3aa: CASSPGQGGTEAFF
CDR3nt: TGTGCCAGCAGCCCCGGACAGGGTGGGACTGAAGCTTTCTTT

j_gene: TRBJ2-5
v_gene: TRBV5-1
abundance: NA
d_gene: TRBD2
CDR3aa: CASSLRLAGQETQYF
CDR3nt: TGCGCCAGCAGCTTACGACTAGCGGGCCAAGAGACCCAGTACTTC

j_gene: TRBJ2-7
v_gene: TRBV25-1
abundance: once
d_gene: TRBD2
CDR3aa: CASSAGAGGDEQYF
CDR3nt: TGTGCCAGCAGTGCCGGGGCCGGGGGGGACGAGCAGTACTTC

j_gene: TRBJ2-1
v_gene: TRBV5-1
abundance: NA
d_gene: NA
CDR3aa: CASSPGRDPPRGEQFF
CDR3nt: TGCGCCAGCAGTCCCGGCCGGGACCCGCCAAGGGGGGAGCAGTTCTTC

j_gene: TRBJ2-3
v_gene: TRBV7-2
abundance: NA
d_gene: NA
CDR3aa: CASRSQAADTQYF
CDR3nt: TGTGCCAGCAGATCGCAGGCAGCAGATACGCAGTATTTT

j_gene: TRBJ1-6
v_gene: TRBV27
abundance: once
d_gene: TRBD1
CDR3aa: CASSYGQGGSPLHF
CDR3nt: TGTGCCAGCAGTTACGGACAGGGAGGTTCACCCCTCCACTTT

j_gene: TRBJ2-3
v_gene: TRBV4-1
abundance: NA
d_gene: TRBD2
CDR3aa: CASSPRTSGDSQDTQYF
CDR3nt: TGCGCCAGCAGCCCGAGGACTAGCGGGGACTCCCAGGATACGCAGTATTTT

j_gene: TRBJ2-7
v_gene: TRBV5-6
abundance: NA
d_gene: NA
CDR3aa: CASSSGFREQYF
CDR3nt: TGTGCCAGCAGCTCCGGGTTCCGCGAGCAGTACTTC

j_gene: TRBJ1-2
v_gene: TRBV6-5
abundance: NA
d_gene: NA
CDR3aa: CASSQGYQGYGYTF
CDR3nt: TGTGCCAGCAGCCAGGGGTATCAAGGCTATGGCTACACCTTC

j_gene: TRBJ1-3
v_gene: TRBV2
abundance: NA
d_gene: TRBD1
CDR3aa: CASKRGTGTGNTIYF
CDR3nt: TGTGCCAGCAAGCGGGGGACAGGGACTGGAAACACCATATATTTT

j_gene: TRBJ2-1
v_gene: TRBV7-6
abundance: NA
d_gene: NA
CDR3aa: CASSLTGSAYNEQFF
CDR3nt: TGTGCCAGCAGCTTAACGGGGAGCGCCTACAATGAGCAGTTCTTC

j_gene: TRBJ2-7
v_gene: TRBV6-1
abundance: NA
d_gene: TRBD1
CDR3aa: CASSPSGQGVYEQYF
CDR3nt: TGTGCCAGCAGCCCCTCGGGACAGGGCGTCTACGAGCAGTACTTC

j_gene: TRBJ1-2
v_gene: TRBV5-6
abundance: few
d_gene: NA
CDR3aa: CASSLRGTLYGYTF
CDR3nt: TGTGCCAGCAGCCTCCGGGGGACCCTCTATGGCTACACCTTC

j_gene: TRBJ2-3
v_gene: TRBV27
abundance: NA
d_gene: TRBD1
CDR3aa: CASSLSQIQGNIGTDTQYF
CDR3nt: TGTGCCAGCAGTTTATCCCAAATACAGGGGAATATTGGCACAGATACGCAGTATTTT

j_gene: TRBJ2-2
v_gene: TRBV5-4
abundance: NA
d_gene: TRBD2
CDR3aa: CASSLRAGGVPGELFF
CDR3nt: TGTGCCAGCAGCTTGCGGGCGGGGGGGGTACCCGGGGAGCTGTTTTTT

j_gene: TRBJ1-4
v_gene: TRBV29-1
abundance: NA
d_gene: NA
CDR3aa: CSVIQGTGIYNEKLFF
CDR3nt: TGCAGCGTAATCCAGGGGACGGGGATCTATAATGAAAAACTGTTTTTT

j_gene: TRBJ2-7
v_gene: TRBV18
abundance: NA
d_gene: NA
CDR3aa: CASSSNRDEQYF
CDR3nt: TGTGCCAGCTCATCCAACAGGGACGAGCAGTACTTC

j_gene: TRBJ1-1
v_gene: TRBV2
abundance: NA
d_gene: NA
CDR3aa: CASTLTLNTEAFF
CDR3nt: TGTGCCAGCACCTTGACACTGAACACTGAAGCTTTCTTT

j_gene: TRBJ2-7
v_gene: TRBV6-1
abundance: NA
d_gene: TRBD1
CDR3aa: CASSSTGTGSHEQYF
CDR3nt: TGTGCCAGCAGTTCCACCGGGACAGGGTCCCACGAGCAGTACTTC

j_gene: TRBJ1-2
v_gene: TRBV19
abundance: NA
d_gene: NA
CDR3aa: CASKQGPNYGYTF
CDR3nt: TGTGCCAGTAAACAGGGCCCTAACTATGGCTACACCTTC

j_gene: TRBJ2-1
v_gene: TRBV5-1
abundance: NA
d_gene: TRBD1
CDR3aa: CASKRTGDIYNEQFF
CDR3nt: TGCGCCAGCAAAAGGACAGGAGATATATACAATGAGCAGTTCTTC

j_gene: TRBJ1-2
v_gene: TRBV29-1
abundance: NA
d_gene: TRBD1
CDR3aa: CSVTGTGIHGYTF
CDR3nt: TGCAGCGTCACCGGGACAGGGATCCATGGCTACACCTTC

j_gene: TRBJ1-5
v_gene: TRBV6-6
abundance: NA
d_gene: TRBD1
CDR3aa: CASRRDRVGNQPQHF
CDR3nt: TGTGCCAGCAGACGGGACAGGGTGGGCAATCAGCCCCAGCATTTT

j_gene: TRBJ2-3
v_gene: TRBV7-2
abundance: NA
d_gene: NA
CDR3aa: CASSSFGLAGTDTQYF
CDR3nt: TGTGCCAGCAGCTCGTTCGGGCTAGCCGGCACAGATACGCAGTATTTT

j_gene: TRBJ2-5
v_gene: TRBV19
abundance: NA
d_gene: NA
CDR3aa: CASSILTGVGLGTQYF
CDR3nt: TGTGCCAGTAGTATATTGACGGGGGTCGGTTTGGGGACCCAGTACTTC

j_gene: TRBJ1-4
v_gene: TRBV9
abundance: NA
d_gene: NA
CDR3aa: CASSVGAATNEKLFF
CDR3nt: TGTGCCAGCAGCGTAGGGGCCGCGACAAATGAAAAACTGTTTTTT

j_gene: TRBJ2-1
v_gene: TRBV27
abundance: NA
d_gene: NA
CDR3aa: CASSLVPLGEQFF
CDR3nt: TGTGCCAGCAGTTTAGTCCCGCTAGGTGAGCAGTTCTTC

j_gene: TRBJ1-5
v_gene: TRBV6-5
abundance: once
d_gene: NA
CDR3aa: CASSYSLGEPQHF
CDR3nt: TGTGCCAGCAGTTACTCGTTAGGAGAGCCCCAGCATTTT

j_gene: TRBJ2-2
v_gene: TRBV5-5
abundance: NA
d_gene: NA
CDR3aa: CASSLGLRNTGELFF
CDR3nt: TGTGCCAGCAGCTTGGGACTGAGAAACACCGGGGAGCTGTTTTTT

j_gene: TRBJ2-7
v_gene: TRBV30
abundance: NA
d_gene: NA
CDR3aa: CADYYEQYF
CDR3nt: TGTGCCGATTACTACGAGCAGTACTTC

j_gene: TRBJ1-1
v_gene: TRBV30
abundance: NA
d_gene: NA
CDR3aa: CAWMGSGYTEAFF
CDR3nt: TGTGCCTGGATGGGGTCAGGGTACACTGAAGCTTTCTTT

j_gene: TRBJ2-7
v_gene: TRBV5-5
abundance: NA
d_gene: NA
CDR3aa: CASSRTRQDPLYEQYF
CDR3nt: TGTGCCAGCAGCAGGACCCGACAGGATCCCCTCTACGAGCAGTACTTC

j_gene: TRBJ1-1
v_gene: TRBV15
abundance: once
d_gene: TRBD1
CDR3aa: CATSPERTGTYEAFF
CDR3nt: TGTGCCACCAGCCCCGAACGGACAGGGACTTATGAAGCTTTCTTT

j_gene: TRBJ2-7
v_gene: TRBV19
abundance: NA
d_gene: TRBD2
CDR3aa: CASSTSGEFSYEQYF
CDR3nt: TGTGCCAGTAGTACTAGCGGGGAGTTCTCCTACGAGCAGTACTTC

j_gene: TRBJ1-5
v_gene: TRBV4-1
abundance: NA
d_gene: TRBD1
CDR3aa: CASSQPNLQGASQPQHF
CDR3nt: TGCGCCAGCAGCCAACCAAACCTACAGGGGGCTTCGCAGCCCCAGCATTTT

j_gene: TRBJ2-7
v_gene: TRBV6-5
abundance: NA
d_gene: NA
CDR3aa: CASSFGGYYEQYF
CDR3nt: TGTGCCAGCAGTTTTGGGGGGTACTACGAGCAGTACTTC